Only one count was recorded for the clone carrying this TCR beta chain. Its antigen is as yet unknown. Trimming left V 3 bases short and J 4 bases short, with 9 bases between. The CDR3 sequence is 13 residues long. The sample is drawn from a study of T cell responses to AZD1222 COVID-19 vaccine. Study-wide results and limits: Only six or seven AZD1222 recipients tested seropositive at baseline. In all cases, repertoires were sampled only after the peak T cell response. Dominant CD4 TCR responses targeted spike regions 160-218 and 743-854. Most donors were white British and more were female, and clonal diversity was possibly underestimated.

Here immunoSEQ multiplex PCR was the method, and the copy in TCRdb shows in-frame clones only, minus some. The profile shows 130,000 or so clones, roughly 93% of them singletons. The sequenced sample was peripheral blood, obtained on day 0 of AZD1222 vaccination. The sequence derives from an adult in good health. The J gene is TRBJ1-2, the V gene TRBV12-3 or TRBV12-4; D remains ambiguous. CDR3 sequence: CASSFTDVYGYTF. The CDR3 region has the DNA TGTGCCAGCAGTTTTACAGACGTCTATGGCTACACCTTC.